This T cell receptor (beta chain) was identified during a study of OX40 agonist ivuxolimab in advanced cancers. Study overall: Partial responses occurred in Three dose-escalation patients, one with hepatocellular carcinoma and two with cutaneous melanoma.

Study conclusions and caveats: The expanded peripheral T cells' antigen specificity was not determined. Normalized expansion of T-cell clones was also low for some nonresponders.

Profiled with immunoSEQ multiplex PCR; TCRdb holds only in-frame clones, not every one. Of roughly 110,000 clones in the sample, around 93% were seen once. With regard to this clone: What it recognizes is unknown.

Sequencing used CD4+ or CD8+ T cells sorted from blood, obtained in a trial of the OX40 agonist ivuxolimab. This clonotype was obtained from an adult with an advanced solid tumor such as melanoma, head and neck, liver or kidney cancer.

The CDR3 protein is CASSLGSQASYEQYF. CDR3 nucleotide sequence: TGTGCCAGCAGCTTGGGGTCGCAGGCTTCCTACGAGCAGTACTTC. This chain connects TRBV5-4 to TRBJ2-7; D gene ambiguous. The CDR3 has 15 residues. V was pared by 0 bases and J by 1 base, with 11 bases between. The V gene's germline CDR1 is SGHNT and CDR2 YYREEE (reference sequence).